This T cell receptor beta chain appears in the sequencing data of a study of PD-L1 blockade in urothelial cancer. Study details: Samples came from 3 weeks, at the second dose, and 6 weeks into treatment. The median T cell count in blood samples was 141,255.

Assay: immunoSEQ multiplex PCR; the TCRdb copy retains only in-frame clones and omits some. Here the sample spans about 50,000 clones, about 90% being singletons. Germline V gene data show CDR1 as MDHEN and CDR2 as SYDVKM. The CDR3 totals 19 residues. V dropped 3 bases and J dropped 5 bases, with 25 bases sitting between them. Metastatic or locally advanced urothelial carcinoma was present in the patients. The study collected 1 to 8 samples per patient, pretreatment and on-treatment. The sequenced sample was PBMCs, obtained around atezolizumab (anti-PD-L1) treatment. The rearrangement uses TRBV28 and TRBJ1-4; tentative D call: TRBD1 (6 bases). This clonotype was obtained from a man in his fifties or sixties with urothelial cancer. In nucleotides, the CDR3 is TGTGCCAGCAGTTTTGTACAGGGCGGGGGTGGAGATCGGAATGAAAAACTGTTTTTT. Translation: CASSFVQGGGGDRNEKLFF. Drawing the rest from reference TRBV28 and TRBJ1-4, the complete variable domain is DVKVTQSSRYLVKRTGEKVFLECVQDMDHENMFWYRQDPGLGLRLIYFSYDVKMKEKGDIPEGYSVSREKKERFSLILESASTNQTSMYLCASSFVQGGGGDRNEKLFFGSGTQLSVL.